This T cell receptor beta chain was sequenced in a study of blood T cell repertoires in COVID-19. Study in general: T cells, B-cell-depleted T cells, or PBMCs provided the cDNA or gDNA that served as material.

Participants were placed into cohorts based on the clinical history they reported. Produced via immunoSEQ multiplex PCR; TCRdb's table is partial and in-frame only. The repertoire holds 140,000 to 150,000 clones, about 90% seen once, with approximately 10% in the top ten. The CDR3 spans 16 residues. The germline gives CDR1 MNHNY, CDR2 SVGAGI (reference sequence). The J segment lost 5 bases and the V segment lost 4 bases, leaving 8 bases of the junction unmatched. The sequenced sample was PBMCs or T cells enriched from blood (not recorded which). V usage is TRBV6-6 and J usage is TRBJ2-2, with 9 bases fitting TRBD1. The TCR was taken from a man aged 55 to 70 who had recovered from COVID-19. As DNA, the CDR3 is TGTGCCAGCAGTTCCTACGGACAGGGGCGGACCGGGGAGCTGTTTTTT. Translation: CASSSYGQGRTGELFF.